Below are 30 T cell receptor beta chains sequenced from a single sample in a study of OX40 agonist ivuxolimab in advanced cancers. Generated by immunoSEQ multiplex PCR, the TCRdb table keeps only in-frame clones and is missing some. The sample yields over 50,000 clones, about 87% seen once. Sample: CD4+ or CD8+ T cells sorted from blood, taken in a trial of the OX40 agonist ivuxolimab. The receptor source for this set is an adult with an advanced solid tumor such as melanoma, head and neck, liver or kidney cancer.

V is TRBV9 and J is TRBJ1-1, with D possibly matching TRBD1 (6 bases). Germline CDR1 reads SGDLS; CDR2 reads YYNGEE. The ends were cut back, 4 bases at V and 5 bases at J, with 18 bases in the middle. The CDR3 runs to 15 residues. In DNA, the CDR3 is TGTGCCAGCAGCCCTAGAGCGGGGGCAGTGACTGAAGCTTTCTTT. It specifies CASSPRAGAVTEAFF.

The gene calls are TRBV11-2 and TRBJ1-1; D possibly corresponds to TRBD1 (6 bases). This CDR3 is 16 amino acids long. Trimming stripped 1 base from V and 6 bases from J, with 18 bases between. Germline V gives CDR1 SGHAT, CDR2 FQNNGV. The CDR3 is CASSLGSNQGQAEAFF. In nucleotides, the CDR3 is TGTGCCAGCAGCTTAGGCAGCAATCAGGGGCAGGCTGAAGCTTTCTTT.

The chain recombines TRBV18 with TRBJ1-1; no firm D call. Trimming removed 3 bases from V and 1 base from J, with 12 bases in between. The CDR3 is 15 residues long. CDR1 and CDR2 (germline): KGHSH, LQKENI. The CDR3, as DNA: TGTGCCAGCTCACCCCCGGCCAACCAGAACACTGAAGCTTTCTTT. This sequence encodes CASSPPANQNTEAFF.

The chain couples TRBV28 to TRBJ2-2; D is unclear. The CDR3 runs to 13 residues. Trimming took off 9 bases at V and 8 bases at J, with 16 bases between the two ends. Germline CDR1 and CDR2: MDHEN and SYDVKM. CDR3 bases: TGTGCCAGTTCTGCCTTCGTGTCGGGGGAGCTGTTTTTT. Its translation is CASSAFVSGELFF.

The chain links TRBV7-2 to TRBJ2-2; 12 bases are shared with TRBD2. CDR3 length: 18 residues. Trimming removed 2 bases from V and 5 bases from J; junction bases left unmatched: 9. Germline lookup yields CDR1 SGHTA and CDR2 FQGNSA. DNA for the CDR3: TGTGCCAGCAGCTTAAGGAGCCTAGCGGGAGGGGAAACCGGGGAGCTGTTTTTT. Protein product: CASSLRSLAGGETGELFF. Combining the CDR3 with reference TRBV7-2 and TRBJ2-2 gives the whole variable domain GAGVSQSPSNKVTEKGKDVELRCDPISGHTALYWYRQSLGQGLEFLIYFQGNSAPDKSGLPSDRFSAERTGGSVSTLTIQRTQQEDSAVYLCASSLRSLAGGETGELFFGEGSRLTVL.

The sample holds many counts of this clone. At the DNA level, this CDR3 is encoded by other sequences in the same sample as well. The genes are TRBV18 and TRBJ2-7; TRBD2 matches 11 bases. The CDR3 is 17 amino acids. Germline V gene sequence: CDR1 KGHSH, CDR2 LQKENI. With V trimmed by 0 bases and J by 0 bases, 4 bases remained unmatched. The CDR3 bases are TGTGCCAGCTCACCACCTCTAGCGGGGGGTTACTCCTACGAGCAGTACTTC. Translated, it gives CASSPPLAGGYSYEQYF.

A note on this clone: The junction departs from germline at one end; a sequencing error may be responsible. Other DNA sequences in the same sample also yield this CDR3. J is TRBJ1-3 and V is TRBV4-1, with D unresolved. This CDR3 is built from 15 residues. Germline CDR1 is MGHRA and CDR2 is YSYEKL. CDR3 in amino acids: CASSQVGFSGNTIYF. The CDR3 region has the DNA TGCGCCAGCAGCCAAGTCGGGTTCTCTGGAAACACCATATACTTT.

This clone was counted a few times. This sequence joins TRBV29-1 and TRBJ1-3, with D uncertain. Trimming pared 5 bases from V and 7 bases from J, leaving 9 bases between. The CDR3 is 11 amino acids. Germline V lookup: CDR1 SQVTM, CDR2 ANQGSEA. Here the CDR3 reads CSVLVGNTIYF. In DNA, the CDR3 is TGCAGCGTTTTAGTCGGGAACACCATATATTTT.

The J gene is TRBJ1-2, the V gene TRBV2; tentative D call: TRBD1 (6 bases). The CDR3 covers 13 residues. Trimming left V 7 bases short and J 4 bases short, with 13 bases between. CDR1 is SNHLY and CDR2 is FYNNEI in the germline V gene. The CDR3 spells CASNRDPGYGYTF. CDR3 bases: TGTGCCAGCAACAGGGACCCAGGCTATGGCTACACCTTC.

This sequence joins TRBV14 and TRBJ2-5, with 9 bases identical to TRBD2. V gave up 2 bases and J gave up 1 base; unmatched junction bases: 2. Per the germline V gene, CDR1 is SGHDN and CDR2 is FVKESK. The CDR3 has 15 residues. Here the CDR3 DNA reads TGTGCCAGCAGCCAACGACTAGCGGTCCAAGAGACCCAGTACTTC. It specifies CASSQRLAVQETQYF.

The genes are TRBV27 and TRBJ2-1; perhaps TRBD1 as D (5 bases). CDR3 size: 15 residues. Germline lookup yields CDR1 MNHEY and CDR2 SMNVEV (reference sequence). Trimming pared 4 bases from V and 0 bases from J, leaving 10 bases between. In DNA, the CDR3 is TGTGCCAGCAGTTCCGACAGCGACTCCTACAATGAGCAGTTCTTC. As protein: CASSSDSDSYNEQFF.

The chain's CDR3 is CASSTRAGQGITYEQYF. The CDR3 DNA reads as TGTGCCAGTAGTACGCGCGCGGGACAGGGGATAACCTACGAGCAGTACTTC. This sequence joins TRBV19 and TRBJ2-7; 10 bases agree with TRBD1. Losses at the gene ends were 4 bases for V and 2 bases for J; bases not matched to a gene: 11. The CDR3 is 17 amino acids. CDR1 and CDR2 from the germline V gene are LNHDA and SQIVND (reference sequence).

The V gene is TRBV6-4, the J gene TRBJ2-1, with 7 bases identical to TRBD2. V gave up 3 bases and J gave up 4 bases; unmatched junction bases: 6. The germline gives CDR1 MRHNA, CDR2 SNTAGT. This CDR3 is built from 15 residues. For the CDR3, the DNA is TGTGCCAGCAGTGAGGGTAGCGGGCCGTACAATGAGCAGTTCTTC. Translation: CASSEGSGPYNEQFF.

The chain joins TRBV28 to TRBJ1-1, with D hard to call. Germline V gene lookup returns CDR1 MDHEN and CDR2 SYDVKM. The germline V and J ends were trimmed by 4 bases and 6 bases, with 15 bases remaining between them. There are 14 residues in the CDR3. CDR3 nucleotides: TGTGCCAGCAGTTCTCAGTCTCATAGCTCTGAAGCTTTCTTT. Translating it yields CASSSQSHSSEAFF.

This clone was picked up one time. This chain links TRBV19 with TRBJ2-2, with no clear D. This CDR3 region has 14 residues. V lost 1 base and J lost 7, with 10 bases in between. From germline, CDR1 is LNHDA and CDR2 SQIVND (reference sequence). This chain's CDR3 is CASSIGRGSGELFF. DNA for the CDR3: TGTGCCAGTAGTATAGGAAGAGGTAGCGGGGAGCTGTTTTTT.

This chain uses TRBV11-1 with TRBJ2-7; no definite D call. The ends were cut back, 5 bases at V and 0 bases at J, with 11 bases in the middle. Germline V gene lookup returns CDR1 SGHAT and CDR2 FQDESV (reference sequence). The CDR3 length is 14 residues. Here the CDR3 DNA reads TGTGCCAGCAGCCTTCGAGGCCTCTCCTACGAGCAGTACTTC. It encodes CASSLRGLSYEQYF.

This sequence joins TRBV5-1 and TRBJ2-2, with D maybe TRBD2 (6 bases). V gave up 4 bases and J gave up 0 bases, with 13 bases separating them. The germline gives CDR1 SGHRS, CDR2 YFSETQ. This CDR3 has 16 residues. The CDR3 region has the DNA TGCGCCAGCAGCCCCAAGGCGGGGTCGAACACCGGGGAGCTGTTTTTT. It is translated as CASSPKAGSNTGELFF.

CDR3 sequence (DNA): TGTGCCAGCAGCTCCTCCGGGACAGCGGCAGAAAAACTGTTTTTT. Protein: CASSSSGTAAEKLFF. This rearrangement joins TRBV28 to TRBJ1-4; 7 positions agree with TRBD1. CDR3 length equals 15 residues. V lost 6 bases and J lost 8; bases outside the gene matches: 12. Germline loops: CDR1 MDHEN, CDR2 SYDVKM. Full variable domain (missing parts from reference TRBV28 and TRBJ1-4): DVKVTQSSRYLVKRTGEKVFLECVQDMDHENMFWYRQDPGLGLRLIYFSYDVKMKEKGDIPEGYSVSREKKERFSLILESASTNQTSMYLCASSSSGTAAEKLFFGSGTQLSVL.

CDR3 coding DNA: TGTGCCAGCAGCTTATTGGGAGATACGCAGTATTTT. Translated, it gives CASSLLGDTQYF. The chain couples TRBV11-2 to TRBJ2-3; D is unresolved. CDR1 and CDR2 from the germline V gene are SGHAT and FQNNGV. This CDR3 region has 12 residues. The V end lost 2 bases, the J end lost 5 bases, and 5 bases lay between the germline ends.

The J gene is TRBJ2-5, the V gene TRBV5-1, with D perhaps TRBD1 or TRBD2 (6 bases each). The J call may be in error: the DNA end matches TRBJ2-7 better. The CDR3 has 15 residues. The germline gives CDR1 SGHRS, CDR2 YFSETQ. The CDR3 region is CASSTWTGAAYEQYF. The DNA for the CDR3 is TGCGCCAGCAGCACGTGGACGGGGGCAGCCTACGAGCAGTACTTC.

The V gene is TRBV2, the J gene TRBJ2-7; D is uncertain. V lost 6 bases to trimming and J lost 7 bases, with 10 bases between them. Looked up from germline, CDR1 is SNHLY and CDR2 is FYNNEI. The CDR3 loop spans 11 amino acids. The CDR3 DNA follows: TGTGCCAGCAGCGCCGCTCGGGAGCAGTACTTC. Translated, it gives CASSAAREQYF.

The chain couples TRBV7-3 to TRBJ2-2; D unresolved. Germline CDR1 SGHTA, CDR2 FQGTGA. The ends were cut back, 0 bases at V and 7 bases at J, with 12 bases in the middle. CDR3 size: 15 residues. Here the CDR3 DNA reads TGTGCCAGCAGCTTAACGAGCCTGCCGGTCGGGGAGCTGTTTTTT. Its protein is CASSLTSLPVGELFF.

This clone has a handful of counts. As DNA, the CDR3 is TGTGCCAGCAGCCATGGGGTTGGCTACACCTTC. It codes for CASSHGVGYTF. The chain combines TRBV11-2 with TRBJ1-2; no clear D. CDR1 and CDR2 (germline): SGHAT, FQNNGV. This CDR3 spans 11 amino acids. Trimming took 5 bases from V and 7 from J, leaving 8 bases between them.

The chain recombines TRBV7-6 with TRBJ2-1, with D possibly being TRBD2 (5 bases). The CDR3 contains 14 residues. CDR1 and CDR2 (germline): SGHVS, FNYEAQ. The V end lost 0 bases, the J end lost 6 bases, and 9 bases lay between the germline ends. CDR3: CASSLAGVTNEQFF. CDR3 DNA: TGTGCCAGCAGCTTAGCCGGGGTCACCAATGAGCAGTTCTTC.

The CDR3 bases are TGCGCCAGCAGCCGCCTACTAGCGGGGGAAAGCTCCTACAATGAGCAGTTCTTC. Translation: CASSRLLAGESSYNEQFF. The V and J genes are TRBV4-3 and TRBJ2-1, with 11 positions matching TRBD2. Unmatched junction bases numbered 8, after V lost 4 bases and J lost 0 bases. Germline CDR1 reads LGHNA; CDR2 reads YSLEER. The CDR3 loop spans 18 amino acids.

V gene TRBV7-2 combines with J gene TRBJ1-3; 7 nucleotides agree with TRBD1. Germline V gives CDR1 SGHTA, CDR2 FQGNSA. The CDR3 extends over 16 amino acids. J was trimmed by 0 bases and V by 5 bases; bases with no gene match: 7. The CDR3 spells CASSSLGTDSGNTIYF. In DNA, the CDR3 is TGTGCCAGCAGCAGCCTCGGGACAGACTCTGGAAACACCATATATTTT. Drawing the rest from reference TRBV7-2 and TRBJ1-3, the complete variable domain is GAGVSQSPSNKVTEKGKDVELRCDPISGHTALYWYRQSLGQGLEFLIYFQGNSAPDKSGLPSDRFSAERTGGSVSTLTIQRTQQEDSAVYLCASSSLGTDSGNTIYFGEGSWLTVV.

This sequence joins TRBV30 and TRBJ2-7; either TRBD1 or TRBD2 may supply D (5 bases each). The CDR3 has 14 amino acids. CDR1 GTSNPN and CDR2 SVGIG come from the germline V gene (reference sequence). Trimming stripped 5 bases from V and 0 bases from J, with 14 bases between. The CDR3 sequence: CAWGNGANSYEQYF. Written as DNA, the CDR3 is TGTGCCTGGGGAAACGGGGCGAACTCCTACGAGCAGTACTTC.

V is TRBV28 and J is TRBJ2-2; D is uncertain. V lost 1 base, J lost 4 bases, and 7 bases lay in between. From germline, CDR1 is MDHEN and CDR2 SYDVKM. CDR3 length equals 14 residues. For the CDR3, the DNA is TGTGCCAGCAGTTTATTACCAACCACCGGGGAGCTGTTTTTT. Its translation is CASSLLPTTGELFF.

This chain links TRBV18 with TRBJ2-2, with TRBD1 matching over 8 bases. CDR3 length: 15 amino acids. CDR1 KGHSH and CDR2 LQKENI come from the germline V gene. The V segment lost 6 bases and the J segment 1 base; nucleotides outside the gene matches: 4. The CDR3 is CASSPGQVNTGELFF. CDR3 in DNA: TGTGCCAGCTCCCCGGGACAGGTGAACACCGGGGAGCTGTTTTTT. Full variable domain (rest looked up from reference TRBV18 and TRBJ2-2): NAGVMQNPRHLVRRRGQEARLRCSPMKGHSHVYWYRQLPEEGLKFMVYLQKENIIDESGMPKERFSAEFPKEGPSILRIQQVVRGDSAAYFCASSPGQVNTGELFFGEGSRLTVL.

The rearrangement links TRBV19 to TRBJ2-3; D unclear. CDR3 length: 16 amino acids. V lost 3 bases, J lost 0 bases, and 13 bases lay in between. Looked up from germline, CDR1 is LNHDA and CDR2 is SQIVND (reference sequence). The CDR3 spells CASSIVHLDSTDTQYF. The CDR3 DNA reads TGTGCCAGTAGTATCGTCCACCTAGATAGCACAGATACGCAGTATTTT.